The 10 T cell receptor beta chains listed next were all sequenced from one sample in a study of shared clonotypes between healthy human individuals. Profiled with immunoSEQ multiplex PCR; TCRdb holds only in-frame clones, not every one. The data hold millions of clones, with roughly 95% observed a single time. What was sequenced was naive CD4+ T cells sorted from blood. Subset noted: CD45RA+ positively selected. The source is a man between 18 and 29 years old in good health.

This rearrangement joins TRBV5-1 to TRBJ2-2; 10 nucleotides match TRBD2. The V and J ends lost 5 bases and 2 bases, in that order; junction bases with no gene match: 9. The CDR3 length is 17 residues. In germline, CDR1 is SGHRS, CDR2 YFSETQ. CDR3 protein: CASRPTSGGANTGELFF. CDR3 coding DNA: TGCGCCAGCAGACCCACCAGCGGGGGGGCCAACACCGGGGAGCTGTTTTTT.

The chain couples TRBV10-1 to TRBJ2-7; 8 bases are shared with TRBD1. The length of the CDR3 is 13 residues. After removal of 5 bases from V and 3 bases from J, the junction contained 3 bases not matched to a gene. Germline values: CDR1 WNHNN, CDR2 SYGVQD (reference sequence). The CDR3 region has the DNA TGCGCCAGCAGTCTAGGACAGGGCTACGAGCAGTACTTC. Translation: CASSLGQGYEQYF.

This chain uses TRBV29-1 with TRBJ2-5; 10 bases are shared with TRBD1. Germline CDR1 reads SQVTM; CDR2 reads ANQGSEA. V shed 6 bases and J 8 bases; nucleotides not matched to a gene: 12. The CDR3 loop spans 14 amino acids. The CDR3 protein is CSVGDRGRRQTQYF. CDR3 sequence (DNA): TGCAGCGTGGGTGACAGGGGGCGCCGCCAAACCCAGTACTTC.

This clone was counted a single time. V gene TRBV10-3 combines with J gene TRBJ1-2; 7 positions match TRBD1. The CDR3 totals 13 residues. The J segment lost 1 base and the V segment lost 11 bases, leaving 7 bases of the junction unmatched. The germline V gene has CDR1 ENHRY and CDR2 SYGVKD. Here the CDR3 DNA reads TGTGCCTTACCGGGACAGCTTAACTATGGCTACACCTTC. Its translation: CALPGQLNYGYTF.

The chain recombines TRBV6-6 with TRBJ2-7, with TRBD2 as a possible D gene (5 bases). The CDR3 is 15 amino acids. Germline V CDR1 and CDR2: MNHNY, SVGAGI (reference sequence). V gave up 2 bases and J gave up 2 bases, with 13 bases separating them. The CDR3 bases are TGTGCCAGCAGTTACGAGGTCCTCGGGGCCTACGAGCAGTACTTC. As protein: CASSYEVLGAYEQYF.

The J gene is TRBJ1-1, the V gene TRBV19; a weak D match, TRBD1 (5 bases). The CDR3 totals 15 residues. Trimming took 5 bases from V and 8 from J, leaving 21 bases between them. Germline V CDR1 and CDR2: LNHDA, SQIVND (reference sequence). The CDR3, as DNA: TGTGCCAGTAGTCCCCGTGGGGCAGGTCGGTTGGAAGCTTTCTTT. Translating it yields CASSPRGAGRLEAFF.

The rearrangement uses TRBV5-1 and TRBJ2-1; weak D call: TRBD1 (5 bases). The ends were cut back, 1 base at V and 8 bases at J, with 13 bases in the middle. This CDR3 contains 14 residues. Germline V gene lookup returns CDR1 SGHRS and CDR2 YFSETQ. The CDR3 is CASSLPRAADEQFF. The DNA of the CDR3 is TGCGCCAGCAGCTTGCCCAGGGCCGCAGATGAGCAGTTCTTC.

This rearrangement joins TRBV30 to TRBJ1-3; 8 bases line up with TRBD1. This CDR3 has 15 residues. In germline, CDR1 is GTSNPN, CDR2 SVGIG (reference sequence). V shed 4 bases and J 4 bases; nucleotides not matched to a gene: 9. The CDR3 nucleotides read TGTGCCTGGACCAGCCAGGGGGCTTGGGGAAACACCATATATTTT. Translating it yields CAWTSQGAWGNTIYF.

Written as DNA, the CDR3 is TGCGCCAGCAGCCAAGAGCCCGGGACAGGGAATTACGAGCAGTACTTC. It translates to CASSQEPGTGNYEQYF. The rearrangement joins TRBV4-3 to TRBJ2-7; 9 positions agree with TRBD1. Trimming removed 0 bases from V and 4 bases from J; junction bases left unmatched: 7. This CDR3 contains 16 residues. From germline, CDR1 is LGHNA and CDR2 YSLEER.

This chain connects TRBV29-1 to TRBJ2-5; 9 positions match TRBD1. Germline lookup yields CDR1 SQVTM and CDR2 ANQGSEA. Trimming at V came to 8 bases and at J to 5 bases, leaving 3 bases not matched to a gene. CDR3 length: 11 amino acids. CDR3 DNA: TGCAGCTTAGACAGGGGGGAGACCCAGTACTTC. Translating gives CSLDRGETQYF.